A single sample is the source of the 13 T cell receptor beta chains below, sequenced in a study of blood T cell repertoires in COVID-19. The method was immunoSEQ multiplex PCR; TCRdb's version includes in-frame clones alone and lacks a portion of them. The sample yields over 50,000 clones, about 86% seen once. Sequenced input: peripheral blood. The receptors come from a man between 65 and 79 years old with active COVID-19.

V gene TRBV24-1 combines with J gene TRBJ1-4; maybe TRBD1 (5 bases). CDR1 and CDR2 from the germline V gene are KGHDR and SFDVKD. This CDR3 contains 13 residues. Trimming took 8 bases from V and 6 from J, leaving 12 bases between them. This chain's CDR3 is CATMWEGDEKLFF. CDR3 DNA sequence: TGTGCCACCATGTGGGAAGGGGATGAAAAACTGTTTTTT.

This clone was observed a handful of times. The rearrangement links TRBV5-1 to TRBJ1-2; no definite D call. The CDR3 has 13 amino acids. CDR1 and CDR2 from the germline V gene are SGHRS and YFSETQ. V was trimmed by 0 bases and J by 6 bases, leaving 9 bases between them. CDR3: CASSLAFGDGYTF. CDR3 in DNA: TGCGCCAGCAGCTTGGCCTTCGGGGATGGCTACACCTTC.

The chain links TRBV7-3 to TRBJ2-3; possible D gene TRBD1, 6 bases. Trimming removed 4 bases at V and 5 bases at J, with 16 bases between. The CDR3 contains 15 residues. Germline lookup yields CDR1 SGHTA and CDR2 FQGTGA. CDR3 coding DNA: TGTGCCAGCAGCTCCAGGGGCAGGGAGCGAGATACGCAGTATTTT. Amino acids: CASSSRGRERDTQYF.

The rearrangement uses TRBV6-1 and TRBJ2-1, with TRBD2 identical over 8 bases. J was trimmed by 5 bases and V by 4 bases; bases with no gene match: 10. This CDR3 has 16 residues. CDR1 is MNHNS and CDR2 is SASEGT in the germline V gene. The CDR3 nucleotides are TGTGCCAGCAGTGGTAGCGGGGTCCTACCTCACAATGAGCAGTTCTTC. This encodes CASSGSGVLPHNEQFF.

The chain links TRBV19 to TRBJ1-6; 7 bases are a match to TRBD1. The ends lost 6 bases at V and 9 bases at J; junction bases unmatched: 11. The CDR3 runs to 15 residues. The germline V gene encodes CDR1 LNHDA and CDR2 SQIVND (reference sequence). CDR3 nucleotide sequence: TGTGCCAGTAGCTCGACAGGGCGGGACCGTTCACCCCTCCACTTT. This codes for CASSSTGRDRSPLHF.

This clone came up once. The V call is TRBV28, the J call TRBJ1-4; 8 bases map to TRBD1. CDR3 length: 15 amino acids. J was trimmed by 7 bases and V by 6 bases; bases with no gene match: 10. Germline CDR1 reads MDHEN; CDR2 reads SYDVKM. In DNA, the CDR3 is TGTGCCAGCAGCACGTCAGGGGGCGCGACTGAAAAACTGTTTTTT. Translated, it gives CASSTSGGATEKLFF.

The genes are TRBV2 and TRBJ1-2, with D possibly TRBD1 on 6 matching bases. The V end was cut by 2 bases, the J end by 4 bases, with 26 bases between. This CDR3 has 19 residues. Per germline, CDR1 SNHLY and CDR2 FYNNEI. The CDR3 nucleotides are TGTGCCAGCAGTGAAACCCGGACAGCGAGAGGTGGGATTAGCTATGGCTACACCTTC. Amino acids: CASSETRTARGGISYGYTF.

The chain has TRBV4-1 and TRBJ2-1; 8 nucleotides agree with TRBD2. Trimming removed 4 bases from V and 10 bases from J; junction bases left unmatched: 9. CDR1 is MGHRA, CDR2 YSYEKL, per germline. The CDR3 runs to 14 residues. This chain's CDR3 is CASSRAGLEKEQFF. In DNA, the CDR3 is TGCGCCAGCAGCCGGGCGGGACTAGAGAAAGAGCAGTTCTTC.

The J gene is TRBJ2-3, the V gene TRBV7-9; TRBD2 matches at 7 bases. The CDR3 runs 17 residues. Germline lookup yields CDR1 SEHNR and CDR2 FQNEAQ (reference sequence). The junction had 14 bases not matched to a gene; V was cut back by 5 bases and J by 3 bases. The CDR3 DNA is TGTGCCAGCAGCCGCCGGGGAGGGTTTCGAGGAACAGATACGCAGTATTTT. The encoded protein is CASSRRGGFRGTDTQYF.

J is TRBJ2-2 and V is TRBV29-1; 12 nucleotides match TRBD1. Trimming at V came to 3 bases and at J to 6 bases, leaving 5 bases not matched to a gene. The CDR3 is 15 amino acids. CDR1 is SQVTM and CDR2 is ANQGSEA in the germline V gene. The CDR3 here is CSVEAGTGGSGELFF. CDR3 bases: TGCAGCGTTGAGGCGGGGACAGGGGGCTCCGGGGAGCTGTTTTTT.

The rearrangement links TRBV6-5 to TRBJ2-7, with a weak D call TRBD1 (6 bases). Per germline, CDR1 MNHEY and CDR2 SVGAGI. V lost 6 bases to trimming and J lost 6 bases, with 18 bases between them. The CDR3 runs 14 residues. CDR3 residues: CASSLLGASLEQYF. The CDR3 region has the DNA TGTGCCAGCAGCCTCCTGGGGGCCTCCCTCGAGCAGTACTTC.

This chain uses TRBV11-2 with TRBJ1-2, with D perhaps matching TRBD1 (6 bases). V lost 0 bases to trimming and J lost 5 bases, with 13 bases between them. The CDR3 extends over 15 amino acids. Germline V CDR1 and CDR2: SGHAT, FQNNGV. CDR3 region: CASSLERGGGYGYTF. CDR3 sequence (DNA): TGTGCCAGCAGCTTAGAAAGGGGGGGCGGTTATGGCTACACCTTC.

The CDR3 coding sequence is TGTGCCAGTAGGACACAGGGGAACTATGGCTACACCTTC. The encoded protein is CASRTQGNYGYTF. This chain links TRBV19 with TRBJ1-2, with 7 bases fitting TRBD1. CDR1 and CDR2 from the germline V gene are LNHDA and SQIVND (reference sequence). V lost 6 bases to trimming and J lost 2 bases; unmatched junction nucleotides: 3. This CDR3 is 13 amino acids long. The whole variable domain, filled in from reference TRBV19 and TRBJ1-2, reads DGGITQSPKYLFRKEGQNVTLSCEQNLNHDAMYWYRQDPGQGLRLIYYSQIVNDFQKGDIAEGYSVSREKKESFPLTVTSAQKNPTAFYLCASRTQGNYGYTFGSGTRLTVV.